These 21 T cell receptor beta chains were all obtained from the same sample, sequenced in a study of cytomegalovirus exposure and HLA in healthy donors (dated by TCRdb to the late 2010s). The library was prepared using the immunoSEQ multiplex PCR assay. The multiplex PCR relied on a mix of 60 forward primers for TCR Vbeta segments and 13 reverse primers for TCR Jbeta segments. The clones in this table, taken by TCRdb from immuneACCESS, are in-frame only. Not every clone is retained; where verified, under half of the shortfall comes from an unresolved V gene, and the cause of the rest is unknown. The sample includes 65,000 to 85,000 clones, with roughly 70% observed a single time. Roughly 5% of the sample is taken by the ten largest. The sample comprised PBMCs. Receptors were obtained from a man aged 60-69 years in good health and CMV-seropositive.

The chain has TRBV11-3 and TRBJ2-1; D possibly corresponds to TRBD2 (6 bases). Germline V gives CDR1 SGHNT, CDR2 YENEEA. This CDR3 has 15 amino acids. Trimming shortened V by 5 bases and J by 3 bases, and 14 bases separated the two germline ends. CDR3 in amino acids: CASSLELAGYNEQFF. The CDR3 coding sequence is TGTGCCAGCAGCCTCGAACTAGCAGGCTACAATGAGCAGTTCTTC.

The CDR3 protein is CASSEGTRNTGELFF. Here the CDR3 DNA reads TGTGCCAGCAGTGAAGGGACTAGGAACACCGGGGAGCTGTTTTTT. The chain links TRBV6-4 to TRBJ2-2, with 8 bases matching TRBD2. The length of the CDR3 is 15 residues. Germline assignment: CDR1 MRHNA and CDR2 SNTAGT. V lost 3 bases to trimming and J lost 1 base; unmatched junction nucleotides: 1.

V usage is TRBV19 and J usage is TRBJ1-5; 8 nucleotides agree with TRBD1. CDR3 length: 15 amino acids. Germline loops: CDR1 LNHDA, CDR2 SQIVND (reference sequence). Unmatched junction bases numbered 9, after V lost 5 bases and J lost 6 bases. The CDR3 here is CASSLDRGSLQPQHF. Written as DNA, the CDR3 is TGTGCCAGTAGTCTCGACAGGGGAAGTCTTCAGCCCCAGCATTTT.

The chain links TRBV7-2 to TRBJ2-3, with 8 positions matching TRBD2. The CDR3 sequence is 15 residues long. Germline CDR1 and CDR2: SGHTA and FQGNSA. Losses at the gene ends were 1 base for V and 7 bases for J; bases not matched to a gene: 7. The CDR3 DNA reads as TGTGCCAGCAGCTTAGATGACGGGGGGGGCAATACGCAGTATTTT. Its translation: CASSLDDGGGNTQYF. Filled out from reference TRBV7-2 and TRBJ2-3, the complete variable domain reads GAGVSQSPSNKVTEKGKDVELRCDPISGHTALYWYRQSLGQGLEFLIYFQGNSAPDKSGLPSDRFSAERTGGSVSTLTIQRTQQEDSAVYLCASSLDDGGGNTQYFGPGTRLTVL.

The chain has TRBV19 and TRBJ2-2; the D gene is possibly TRBD2 (5 bases). Germline CDR1 reads LNHDA; CDR2 reads SQIVND (reference sequence). Trimming left V 6 bases short and J 7 bases short, with 21 bases between. The CDR3 is made up of 16 amino acids. Here the CDR3 reads CASSPPGLGFFGELFF. CDR3 DNA sequence: TGTGCCAGTAGCCCTCCGGGATTAGGGTTCTTCGGGGAGCTGTTTTTT.

This rearrangement joins TRBV11-2 to TRBJ1-2, with 8 bases identical to TRBD1. The V segment lost 6 bases and the J segment 4 bases; nucleotides outside the gene matches: 4. Per germline, CDR1 SGHAT and CDR2 FQNNGV. This CDR3 spans 13 amino acids. CDR3 nucleotide sequence: TGTGCCAGCAGTCCCGGGACAGGCTATGGCTACACCTTC. Amino acid sequence: CASSPGTGYGYTF.

This clone was seen a handful of times. The gene calls are TRBV4-1 and TRBJ2-1; D may be TRBD1 (6 bases). This CDR3 is built from 14 residues. Trimming left V 3 bases short and J 13 bases short, with 19 bases between. Germline V gene lookup returns CDR1 MGHRA and CDR2 YSYEKL. The CDR3 is CASSHPEGRQDQFF. The CDR3 bases are TGCGCCAGCAGCCACCCCGAAGGGAGACAGGATCAGTTCTTC.

The chain couples TRBV9 to TRBJ2-7, with 8 bases lining up with TRBD1. Germline lookup yields CDR1 SGDLS and CDR2 YYNGEE. V lost 1 base, J lost 5 bases, and 8 bases stayed unmatched. This CDR3 comprises 15 residues. This CDR3 reads CASSVTDRAVNEQYF. CDR3 bases: TGTGCCAGCAGCGTAACGGACAGGGCGGTCAACGAGCAGTACTTC.

The rearrangement uses TRBV9 and TRBJ1-1; possibly TRBD1 for D (5 bases). CDR3 size: 13 residues. Trimming stripped 4 bases from V and 4 bases from J, with 11 bases between. Looked up from germline, CDR1 is SGDLS and CDR2 is YYNGEE. The DNA for the CDR3 is TGTGCCAGCAGCCCTGGGGGGACCACTGAAGCTTTCTTT. It codes for CASSPGGTTEAFF.

The chain links TRBV7-9 to TRBJ1-2; 8 nucleotides line up with TRBD1. J was trimmed by 3 bases and V by 5 bases; bases with no gene match: 5. Germline CDR1 SEHNR, CDR2 FQNEAQ (reference sequence). The CDR3 extends over 14 amino acids. As DNA, the CDR3 is TGTGCCAGCAGCCCAGGGGGCGGGGACTATGGCTACACCTTC. Its protein is CASSPGGGDYGYTF.

The sample holds a few counts of this clone. J is TRBJ1-1 and V is TRBV30; 8 bases line up with TRBD1. Trimming at V came to 5 bases and at J to 10 bases, leaving 12 bases not matched to a gene. The CDR3 consists of 13 residues. CDR1 is GTSNPN, CDR2 SVGIG, per germline (reference sequence). The DNA for the CDR3 is TGTGCCTGGGGCCATACAGGGGGTGGGCGAGCTTTCTTT. This encodes CAWGHTGGGRAFF.

The V gene is TRBV27, the J gene TRBJ2-7, with 7 bases aligning to TRBD2. The CDR3 is made up of 14 amino acids. Germline V lookup: CDR1 MNHEY, CDR2 SMNVEV (reference sequence). The junction had 7 bases not matched to a gene; V was cut back by 4 bases and J by 4 bases. The CDR3 sequence: CASSWTGGGYEQYF. In nucleotides, the CDR3 is TGTGCCAGCAGTTGGACGGGAGGAGGGTACGAGCAGTACTTC.

V usage is TRBV5-1 and J usage is TRBJ2-2; the match to TRBD1 covers 9 bases. V gave up 0 bases and J gave up 3 bases; unmatched junction bases: 0. Germline lookup yields CDR1 SGHRS and CDR2 YFSETQ. The CDR3 is 15 residues long. The CDR3 bases are TGCGCCAGCAGCTTGGGGGACAGGGACACCGGGGAGCTGTTTTTT. Translated, it gives CASSLGDRDTGELFF. The full variable domain, its missing parts supplied by reference TRBV5-1 and TRBJ2-2, is KAGVTQTPRYLIKTRGQQVTLSCSPISGHRSVSWYQQTPGQGLQFLFEYFSETQRNKGNFPGRFSGRQFSNSRSEMNVSTLELGDSALYLCASSLGDRDTGELFFGEGSRLTVL.

The V gene is TRBV2, the J gene TRBJ2-2; 9 bases agree with TRBD1. The CDR3 contains 15 residues. The germline V gene encodes CDR1 SNHLY and CDR2 FYNNEI. The V segment lost 6 bases and the J segment 0 bases; nucleotides outside the gene matches: 2. CDR3 residues: CASSRQGANTGELFF. The CDR3, as DNA: TGTGCCAGCAGCAGACAGGGGGCGAACACCGGGGAGCTGTTTTTT.

This clone showed up just a few times. The junction differs from germline at one of its ends, possibly a read error. This chain joins TRBV7-9 and TRBJ1-1, with D perhaps TRBD1 (5 bases). The length of the CDR3 is 14 residues. The germline V gene has CDR1 SEHNR and CDR2 FQNEAQ (reference sequence). Written as DNA, the CDR3 is TGTGTCAGCAGCTTTCAGGGACTTGTAACTGAAGCTTTCTTT. Its protein product is CVSSFQGLVTEAFF.

Only a few counts were recorded for this clone. The chain is built from TRBV7-3 and TRBJ1-2, with D perhaps matching TRBD1 (5 bases). The CDR3 totals 13 residues. The germline V and J ends were trimmed by 5 bases and 4 bases, with 11 bases remaining between them. Germline-derived CDR1 and CDR2 are SGHTA and FQGTGA. CDR3 in DNA: TGTGCCAGCAGCGAGGCAGGGTTCTATGGCTACACCTTC. This codes for CASSEAGFYGYTF. Full variable domain (remainder filled in from reference TRBV7-3 and TRBJ1-2): GAGVSQTPSNKVTEKGKYVELRCDPISGHTALYWYRQSLGQGPEFLIYFQGTGAADDSGLPNDRFFAVRPEGSVSTLKIQRTERGDSAVYLCASSEAGFYGYTFGSGTRLTVV.

The chain recombines TRBV28 with TRBJ1-2; 8 positions agree with TRBD1. Germline V CDR1 and CDR2: MDHEN, SYDVKM. The CDR3 has 14 amino acids. The ends lost 5 bases at V and 4 bases at J; junction bases unmatched: 6. CDR3 DNA sequence: TGTGCCAGCAGTGGACAGGGTGTCCCCTATGGCTACACCTTC. It encodes CASSGQGVPYGYTF.

The rearrangement links TRBV28 to TRBJ2-3; 12 bases match TRBD2. From germline, CDR1 is MDHEN and CDR2 SYDVKM. This CDR3 is built from 16 residues. J gave up 2 bases and V 3 bases, and 3 bases lay outside the gene matches. The CDR3, as DNA: TGTGCCAGCAGTTTGGGACTAGCGGGCCTCACAGATACGCAGTATTTT. Protein sequence: CASSLGLAGLTDTQYF.

The rearrangement joins TRBV6-5 to TRBJ2-7, with TRBD2 matching over 10 bases. The CDR3 length is 15 residues. Germline V lookup: CDR1 MNHEY, CDR2 SVGAGI. The J segment lost 4 bases and the V segment lost 6 bases, leaving 9 bases of the junction unmatched. In DNA form, the CDR3 reads TGTGCCAGCAGACGAAAGCGGGAGGGAACGTACGAGCAGTACTTC. Its translation is CASRRKREGTYEQYF.

V and J are TRBV5-6 and TRBJ1-1; TRBD1 matches 8 bases. Per germline, CDR1 SGHDT and CDR2 YYEEEE. The CDR3 is 13 residues long. The V and J ends lost 4 bases and 9 bases, in that order; junction bases with no gene match: 8. CDR3 sequence reads: CASSLEDRGKAFF. The DNA for the CDR3 is TGTGCCAGCAGCCTCGAAGACAGGGGAAAAGCTTTCTTT. Complete variable domain (other parts from reference TRBV5-6 and TRBJ1-1): DAGVTQSPTHLIKTRGQQVTLRCSPKSGHDTVSWYQQALGQGPQFIFQYYEEEERQRGNFPDRFSGHQFPNYSSELNVNALLLGDSALYLCASSLEDRGKAFFGQGTRLTVV.

The chain links TRBV5-4 to TRBJ1-2, with unresolved D. The germline V and J ends were trimmed by 0 bases and 6 bases, with 6 bases remaining between them. Germline loops: CDR1 SGHNT, CDR2 YYREEE (reference sequence). The CDR3 has 12 amino acids. The CDR3 DNA sequence: TGTGCCAGCAGCTTGGATAGTAATGGCTACACCTTC. It specifies CASSLDSNGYTF.